This TCR beta chain was observed in a study of beta chain features in type 1 diabetes (dated by TCRdb to 2016 to 2019). Notes on the research overall: Mean age, gender distribution, total cell number and subset yield did not differ between patients and healthy donors. The study compared TCRB repertoires of sorted circulating CD4+ T cell subsets between recently diagnosed type 1 diabetes patients and matched healthy donors. A total of over 95,000,000 sorted cells were examined across all samples, and RNA yield correlated strongly with the number of cells per subset. Regulatory and stem cell-like memory subsets were obtained from only 8 patients and roughly 8 healthy donors, while naive and central memory subsets were obtained from all 30 or so donors.

This clone was recorded a few times. The specificity of this receptor is unknown. Nothing much larger sits one base from this clone, and base qualities are not available. A single peripheral blood draw of 90 to 150 mL on average was collected from each donor into heparinised tubes. A BD FACSAria II and a panel including CD45RO, CCR7, CD25, CD127, CD95 and CD27 were used to sort naive, central memory, regulatory and stem cell-like memory CD4+ T cells. Purity was above 95% for every sorted population. PBMCs were isolated immediately by Lymphoprep density gradient centrifugation and stained directly without culture. So that batch effects would be minimized, each experiment stained and sorted samples in pairs, pairing one healthy donor with one patient. Based on the germline V gene, the CDR1 and CDR2 sequences are SNHLY and FYNNEI. V is clipped by 8 bases and J by 5 bases, and the sequence between their germline boundaries is 11 bases long. The CDR3 goes from the cysteine to the phenylalanine over 12 residues. Just CDR3 DNA is preserved here, 36 bases in frame from base 1.

The entire amount of isolated RNA was reverse transcribed using the High Capacity cDNA Reverse Transcription Kit, so the sequenced TCRB transcripts were expressed ones. Naive, central memory and regulatory T cell samples underwent deep immunoSEQ sequencing, averaging roughly 3.5 million total reads per sample. Sorted cells were lysed in RLT buffer, and RNA was extracted using DNase-treated RNeasy Micro or Mini kits according to cell number. Each cell subset was processed on its own to prevent cross-contamination, while patient and healthy donor samples were processed together. The immunoSEQ multiplex PCR was used to amplify TCRB sequences from cDNA, yielding 87-bp fragments that span the CDR3 region. The amplicons were sequenced using the Illumina HiSeq platform. The study's own analysis went as follows. Synthetic template baselines were used to correct PCR bias computationally, reads within Hamming distance 2 were collapsed together, and singletons that could not be merged were discarded. Reads were aligned to IMGT to assign V, D and J genes, CDR3 length, and insertions or deletions at six rearrangement sites. Within each subset, clonotype counts were normalized to sorted cell number, and only after that were true diversity and Gini coefficients computed with the tcR R package. Repertoire sharing was quantified using the overlap coefficient calculated on TCRB nucleotide sequences. Out-of-frame TCRB sequences from naive cells were analyzed to stand in for the pre-selection repertoire. TCRdb's version of the immuneACCESS table is confined to in-frame rearrangements and falls short of the full clone set. An unresolved V gene accounts for under half of the shortfall where checked; the remainder is of unknown origin. The DNA was the basis for D and trimming; V, J and clone size are from that table. This sample has a few hundred thousand clones in its table, and around 16% of those were observed once. The ten largest clones take up about 0.078% of the sample.

General findings and caveats noted by the study authors: Type 1 diabetes patients showed a moderate but significant shortening of TCRB CDR3 length in all four CD4+ subsets. Because cDNA was sequenced instead of genomic DNA, activated cells with high expression could be over-represented, although the groups did not differ in activation or CD3 levels. Shorter templates might be favored by PCR, yet because patient and control samples were amplified and corrected together, any such skew would affect both groups equally. Fewer insertions and more nucleotide deletions at VDJ recombination sites were observed in patients with type 1 diabetes, implying thymic rearrangement abnormalities. Naive, central memory and regulatory TCRB repertoires appeared to be more alike among patients than among healthy donors. HLA sub-analyses involved small numbers of individuals, so any influence of HLA type on TCRB rearrangement remained unresolved.

The sequence was collected from a man aged 25-45 years with type 1 diabetes. The chain is assembled from TRBV2 and TRBJ2-3, with TRBD1 as a weak D call on 6 bases. Sequencing used naive CD4+ T cells from blood. The cell subset or site label, as the study defines it: true naive CD4+ T cells. CDR3 sequence: CASVAGEDTQYF. DNA sequence: TGTGCCAGCGTGGCAGGGGAAGATACGCAGTATTTT.